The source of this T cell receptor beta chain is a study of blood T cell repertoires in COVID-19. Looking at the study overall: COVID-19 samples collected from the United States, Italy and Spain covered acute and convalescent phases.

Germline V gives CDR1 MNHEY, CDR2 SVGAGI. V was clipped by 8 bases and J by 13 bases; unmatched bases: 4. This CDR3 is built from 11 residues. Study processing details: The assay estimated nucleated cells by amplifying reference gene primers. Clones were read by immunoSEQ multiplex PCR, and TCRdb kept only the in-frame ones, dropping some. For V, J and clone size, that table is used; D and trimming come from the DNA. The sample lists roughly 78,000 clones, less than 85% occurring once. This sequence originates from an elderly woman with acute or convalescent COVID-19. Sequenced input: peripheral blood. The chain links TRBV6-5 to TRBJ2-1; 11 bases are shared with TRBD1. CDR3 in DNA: TGTGCCAGCCCCGGGACAGGGGGACAGTTCTTC. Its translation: CASPGTGGQFF.